These T cell receptor beta chains were read from a single sample in a study of T cell responses to AZD1222 COVID-19 vaccine. TCRdb's copy holds only in-frame clones and misses some; the assay was immunoSEQ multiplex PCR. The sample contains 180,000 or so clones, approximately 92% of which appear only once. The source material was peripheral blood, sampled on day 0 of AZD1222 vaccination. All receptors come from an adult in good health. Both conserved end residues are part of each CDR3. The order of the fields is J gene, D gene, V gene, clone size, CDR3 protein, CDR3 DNA. D genes are given only for firm matches. Clone size is shown for a subset of rows, as once, few, many or a class of expanded clone.

TRBJ1-1 | - | TRBV5-4 | once | CASSLGVSKDTEAFF | TGTGCCAGCAGCTTGGGTGTCAGTAAAGACACTGAAGCTTTCTTT
TRBJ2-4 | TRBD1 | TRBV5-1 | - | CASTDRVTNIQYF | TGCGCCAGCACGGACAGGGTCACAAACATTCAGTACTTC
TRBJ2-7 | TRBD1 | TRBV7-9 | - | CASSPGTVPYEQYF | TGTGCCAGCAGCCCTGGGACAGTACCTTACGAGCAGTACTTC
TRBJ1-2 | TRBD1 | TRBV27 | once | CASSFLDREFIDGYTF | TGTGCCAGCAGTTTCCTGGACAGGGAGTTTATTGATGGCTACACCTTC
TRBJ2-7 | - | TRBV18 | - | CASSPSGQYEQYF | TGTGCCAGCTCACCCTCAGGGCAATACGAGCAGTACTTC
TRBJ1-2 | - | TRBV7-9 | - | CASSLGGAYYGYTF | TGTGCCAGCAGCTTAGGGGGCGCCTACTATGGCTACACCTTC
TRBJ2-7 | TRBD2 | TRBV30 | - | CAWAGESGNTYEQYF | TGTGCCTGGGCGGGGGAGAGCGGGAACACCTACGAGCAGTACTTC
TRBJ2-1 | - | TRBV7-7 | - | CASSEDWRTYNEQFF | TGTGCCAGCAGCGAGGACTGGAGAACATACAATGAGCAGTTCTTC
TRBJ2-5 | - | TRBV30 | - | CAWSELGGQETQYF | TGTGCCTGGAGTGAGCTGGGGGGTCAAGAGACCCAGTACTTC
TRBJ1-3 | - | TRBV30 | - | CAWSTLGQSSGNTIYF | TGTGCCTGGAGTACGTTGGGGCAGAGCTCTGGAAACACCATATATTTT
TRBJ2-1 | TRBD1 | TRBV5-1 | - | CASSLTGTSYNEQFF | TGCGCCAGCAGCCTGACAGGGACCTCCTACAATGAGCAGTTCTTC
TRBJ2-7 | TRBD2 | TRBV27 | - | CASSLSTTSGRNEQYF | TGTGCCAGCAGTTTAAGCACGACTAGCGGGAGGAACGAGCAGTACTTC
TRBJ2-1 | TRBD2 | TRBV7-2 | - | CASSWTSGSYNEQFF | TGTGCCAGCAGCTGGACTAGCGGATCCTACAATGAGCAGTTCTTC
TRBJ2-3 | TRBD1 | TRBV29-1 | - | CSVDPVSDRGTDTQYF | TGCAGCGTTGACCCGGTCTCCGACAGGGGGACAGATACGCAGTATTTT
TRBJ1-6 | - | TRBV3-1/TRBV3-2 | - | CASSQMGGYNSPLHF | TGTGCCAGCAGCCAAATGGGGGGGTATAATTCACCCCTCCACTTT
TRBJ2-7 | - | TRBV7-9 | once | CASSLNLDYEQYF | TGTGCCAGCAGCCTAAATCTAGATTACGAGCAGTACTTC
TRBJ1-4 | - | TRBV18 | - | CASSPDRNEKLFF | TGTGCCAGCTCACCAGACAGAAATGAAAAACTGTTTTTT
TRBJ1-1 | - | TRBV19 | few | CASSTLTLTEAFF | TGTGCCAGTAGTACCCTCACATTGACTGAAGCTTTCTTT
TRBJ2-7 | - | TRBV6-5 | - | CASSYSHRRGSDEQYF | TGTGCCAGCAGTTACTCCCACAGGAGGGGGAGTGACGAGCAGTACTTC
TRBJ2-1 | TRBD2 | TRBV27 | - | CASSRSLGTSGSNEQFF | TGTGCCAGCAGTCGAAGCCTAGGGACTAGCGGGAGCAATGAGCAGTTCTTC
TRBJ2-2 | TRBD2 | TRBV5-4 | - | CASSPTSGRTGELFF | TGTGCCAGCAGCCCTACTAGCGGGAGAACCGGGGAGCTGTTTTTT
TRBJ1-2 | - | TRBV28 | - | CASKGISYGYTF | TGTGCCAGCAAGGGGATTAGCTATGGCTACACCTTC
TRBJ2-7 | - | TRBV6-6 | - | CATSGAVGYEQYF | TGTGCCACTTCCGGGGCGGTGGGCTACGAGCAGTACTTC
TRBJ1-1 | - | TRBV7-9 | - | CASSGEGGTEAFF | TGTGCCAGCAGCGGGGAGGGAGGCACTGAAGCTTTCTTT
TRBJ2-5 | - | TRBV5-6 | - | CASSTPGTQETQYF | TGTGCCAGCAGCACCCCCGGGACACAAGAGACCCAGTACTTC
TRBJ1-5 | - | TRBV5-1 | - | CASSFDTNQPQHF | TGCGCCAGCAGCTTCGACACAAATCAGCCCCAGCATTTT
TRBJ2-3 | TRBD2 | TRBV10-2 | - | CASSGYVGAGVSTDTQYF | TGCGCCAGCAGTGGGTATGTAGGAGCGGGAGTGAGCACAGATACGCAGTATTTT
TRBJ2-1 | TRBD1 | TRBV5-1 | - | CASSPGQTSYNEQFF | TGCGCCAGCAGCCCGGGACAGACCTCCTACAATGAGCAGTTCTTC
TRBJ1-6 | TRBD1 | TRBV5-8 | - | CASSLRQGDSPLHF | TGTGCCAGCAGCTTACGACAGGGAGATTCACCCCTCCACTTT
TRBJ1-4 | - | TRBV3-1/TRBV3-2 | - | CASSLPGINEKLFF | TGTGCCAGCAGCCTACCCGGGATAAATGAAAAACTGTTTTTT
TRBJ1-2 | - | TRBV7-6 | - | CASSLGTADYGYTF | TGTGCCAGCAGCTTAGGGACAGCAGACTATGGCTACACCTTC
TRBJ2-5 | - | TRBV20-1 | - | CSASGGGETQYF | TGCAGTGCTAGTGGTGGGGGAGAGACCCAGTACTTC
TRBJ1-4 | TRBD1 | TRBV11-3 | - | CASSSPPRTGRYAFNEKLFF | TGTGCCAGCAGCTCTCCACCCAGGACAGGGAGGTATGCCTTTAATGAAAAACTGTTTTTT
TRBJ1-1 | - | TRBV6-6 | - | CASSNGQYYEAFF | TGTGCCAGCAGTAATGGACAGTACTATGAAGCTTTCTTT
TRBJ1-3 | TRBD1 | TRBV4-1 | - | CASSQVRDSSGNTIYF | TGCGCCAGCAGCCAAGTCCGGGACAGCTCTGGAAACACCATATATTTT
TRBJ1-1 | - | TRBV19 | - | CASIPGWGTEAFF | TGTGCCAGTATACCCGGCTGGGGCACTGAAGCTTTCTTT
TRBJ2-1 | TRBD2 | TRBV19 | - | CASSRSGSWEQFF | TGTGCCAGTAGCCGTAGCGGGAGTTGGGAGCAGTTCTTC
TRBJ1-2 | - | TRBV19 | - | CASSVQQEGPYGYTF | TGTGCCAGTAGTGTGCAACAGGAGGGGCCCTATGGCTACACCTTC
TRBJ2-1 | - | TRBV2 | - | CASSVHHAQFF | TGTGCCAGCAGTGTGCACCACGCGCAGTTCTTC
TRBJ2-7 | TRBD2 | TRBV18 | - | CASSDTSSGSEQYF | TGTGCCAGCTCGGACACTTCTAGCGGGAGCGAGCAGTACTTC
TRBJ2-5 | - | TRBV6-1 | - | CASSEAIYQETQYF | TGTGCCAGCAGTGAAGCAATCTACCAAGAGACCCAGTACTTC
TRBJ2-7 | - | TRBV6-5 | - | CASLRSSYEQYF | TGTGCCAGCCTGAGGTCCTCCTACGAGCAGTACTTC
TRBJ2-1 | TRBD2 | TRBV5-1 | - | CASSLGGLAGLNEQFF | TGCGCCAGCAGCTTGGGGGGACTAGCGGGGTTGAATGAGCAGTTCTTC
TRBJ1-1 | - | TRBV6-5 | - | CASSYSGKATEAFF | TGTGCCAGCAGTTACTCGGGAAAGGCCACTGAAGCTTTCTTT
TRBJ1-1 | - | TRBV2 | once | CASSEGDPHLEAFF | TGTGCCAGCAGTGAAGGGGACCCCCACCTTGAAGCTTTCTTT